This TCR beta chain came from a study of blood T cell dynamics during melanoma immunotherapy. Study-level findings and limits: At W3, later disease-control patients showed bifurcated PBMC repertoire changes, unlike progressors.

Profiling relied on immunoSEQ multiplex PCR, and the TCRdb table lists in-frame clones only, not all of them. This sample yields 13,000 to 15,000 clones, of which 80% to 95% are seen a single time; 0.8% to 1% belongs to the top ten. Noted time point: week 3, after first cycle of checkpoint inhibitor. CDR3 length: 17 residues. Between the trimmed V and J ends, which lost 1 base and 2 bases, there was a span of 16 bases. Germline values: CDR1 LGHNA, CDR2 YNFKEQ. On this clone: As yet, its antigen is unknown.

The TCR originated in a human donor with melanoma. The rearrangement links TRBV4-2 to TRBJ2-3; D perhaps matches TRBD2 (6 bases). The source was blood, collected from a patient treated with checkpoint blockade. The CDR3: CASSQVGGFSATDTQYF. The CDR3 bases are TGTGCCAGCAGCCAAGTCGGGGGTTTCTCCGCCACAGATACGCAGTATTTT.